This T cell receptor (beta chain) was found in a study of blood T cell repertoires in COVID-19. Study-wide background: In each case, the material was cDNA or gDNA derived from T cells, B-cell-depleted T cells, or PBMCs.

Germline V gene lookup returns CDR1 SGHTA and CDR2 FQGTGA. With V trimmed by 4 bases and J by 2 bases, 6 bases remained unmatched. The CDR3 runs 15 residues. Original data processing: From reference gene primer amplification, estimates of nucleated cell counts were derived. Sequenced by immunoSEQ multiplex PCR; TCRdb stores in-frame clones only, minus some. The V and J calls and the clone size are those of that table, but D and trimming were determined from the DNA. The sample includes approximately 150,000 clones, around 83% of them seen just once. This clone was counted between two and nine times. The sequence came from a human donor with acute or convalescent COVID-19. The donor label of this sample is uncertain. The V and J genes are TRBV7-3 and TRBJ2-3; the match to TRBD1 covers 7 bases. Sequenced material: peripheral blood. This chain's CDR3 is CASSSTGVDTDTQYF. In nucleotides, the CDR3 is TGTGCCAGCAGCTCCACAGGGGTGGACACAGATACGCAGTATTTT.